The 20 T cell receptor beta chains listed next were all sequenced from one sample in a study of shared clonotypes between healthy human individuals. The repertoire was sequenced with immunoSEQ multiplex PCR; TCRdb's copy has only in-frame clones and lacks some. Of roughly 2.5 million clones listed, 85% to 95% are singletons. The sequenced material came from naive CD4+ T cells sorted from blood. Documented subset: CD45RA+ positively selected. Receptors were obtained from a man aged 18 to 29 in good health.

CDR3 bases: TGTGCCAGTACCGGGACTTCCTACGAGCAGTACTTC. Translation gives CASTGTSYEQYF. The chain couples TRBV19 to TRBJ2-7; D might be TRBD2 (6 bases). V lost 7 bases to trimming and J lost 1 base, with 8 bases between them. Germline V gives CDR1 LNHDA, CDR2 SQIVND (reference sequence). This CDR3 is built from 12 residues.

In nucleotides, the CDR3 is TGTGCCAGTAGTATAACTAGCGGGAGGGCAGGTGAGCAGTTCTTC. Its translation is CASSITSGRAGEQFF. This chain uses TRBV19 with TRBJ2-1; 13 bases line up with TRBD2. Germline lookup yields CDR1 LNHDA and CDR2 SQIVND (reference sequence). CDR3 size: 15 residues. V shed 2 bases, J shed 9 bases, and the junction held 4 bases outside the gene matches.

The chain combines TRBV9 with TRBJ2-1; D remains ambiguous. Trimming removed 2 bases at V and 2 bases at J, with 14 bases between. The CDR3 extends over 16 amino acids. Germline-derived CDR1 and CDR2 are SGDLS and YYNGEE. The CDR3 nucleotides read TGTGCCAGCAGCGTGGCCCCAACGGCCGCCTACAATGAGCAGTTCTTC. Translating it yields CASSVAPTAAYNEQFF.

The gene calls are TRBV6-1 and TRBJ1-1; D gene uncertain. The CDR3 sequence is 15 residues long. The ends were cut back, 6 bases at V and 0 bases at J, with 14 bases in the middle. Per the germline V gene, CDR1 is MNHNS and CDR2 is SASEGT. Here the CDR3 reads CASRYDGSMNTEAFF. CDR3 DNA: TGTGCCAGCAGGTATGACGGGAGCATGAACACTGAAGCTTTCTTT.

The V call is TRBV10-1, the J call TRBJ2-5; 9 positions agree with TRBD2. Germline assignment: CDR1 WNHNN and CDR2 SYGVQD (reference sequence). Trimming took 3 bases from V and 4 from J; bases not matched to a gene: 3. The CDR3 is 14 residues long. This CDR3 is CASSDQREAETQYF. Written as DNA, the CDR3 is TGCGCCAGCAGTGACCAGCGGGAGGCAGAGACCCAGTACTTC.

The V call is TRBV7-2, the J call TRBJ2-7, with 14 bases lining up with TRBD2. The V and J ends lost 5 bases and 0 bases, in that order; junction bases with no gene match: 12. There are 19 residues in the CDR3. CDR1 SGHTA and CDR2 FQGNSA come from the germline V gene. Here the CDR3 reads CASSTQPGLAGVTSYEQYF. The CDR3, as DNA: TGTGCCAGCAGCACGCAACCGGGACTAGCGGGAGTAACCTCCTACGAGCAGTACTTC.

The V and J genes are TRBV19 and TRBJ2-5; D is tentatively TRBD1 or TRBD2 (5 bases each). CDR1 and CDR2 (germline): LNHDA, SQIVND (reference sequence). The CDR3 consists of 13 residues. Between the trimmed V and J ends, which lost 10 bases and 2 bases, there was a span of 14 bases. CDR3 protein: CATSGTEQETQYF. The CDR3 nucleotides read TGTGCCACCTCCGGGACCGAGCAAGAGACCCAGTACTTC.

J is TRBJ1-4 and V is TRBV27; no clear D gene. V lost 2 bases, J lost 0 bases, and 10 bases lay in between. Germline V gene lookup returns CDR1 MNHEY and CDR2 SMNVEV (reference sequence). This CDR3 comprises 16 residues. The CDR3 loop reads CASSLKPHTTNEKLFF. The CDR3, as DNA: TGTGCCAGCAGTTTAAAACCCCATACAACTAATGAAAAACTGTTTTTT.

V and J are TRBV2 and TRBJ1-1; the match to TRBD1 covers 7 bases. CDR3 length: 13 amino acids. J was trimmed by 4 bases and V by 5 bases; bases with no gene match: 4. Germline CDR1 SNHLY, CDR2 FYNNEI. The CDR3 region has the DNA TGTGCCAGCAGTTCCGGGACAGTCACTGAAGCTTTCTTT. It yields the protein CASSSGTVTEAFF.

Comment on this clone: The junction and the germline gene differ at one end; a read error may be behind it. The chain employs TRBV28 and TRBJ1-2; D possibly corresponds to TRBD1 (5 bases). CDR1 and CDR2 (germline): MDHEN, SYDVKM. This CDR3 has 15 residues. CDR3 DNA: TGTGCCGGCAGGGCAGGGAGCTCCGCTAACTATGGCTACACCTTC. Translated, it gives CAGRAGSSANYGYTF.

V is TRBV11-2 and J is TRBJ2-7; 13 bases align to TRBD2. Unmatched junction bases numbered 7, after V lost 4 bases and J lost 7 bases. Per the germline V gene, CDR1 is SGHAT and CDR2 is FQNNGV. The CDR3 has 15 residues. The CDR3 is CASSSTSGRAGEQYF. DNA of the CDR3: TGTGCCAGCAGCTCAACTAGCGGGAGGGCAGGAGAGCAGTACTTC.

The chain combines TRBV2 with TRBJ2-3; TRBD1 aligns across 10 bases. Trimming at V came to 10 bases and at J to 7 bases, leaving 8 bases not matched to a gene. The CDR3 spans 13 residues. Germline V lookup: CDR1 SNHLY, CDR2 FYNNEI. CDR3 nucleotides: TGTGCCACGGGACAGGGGCGGATTAATACGCAGTATTTT. Protein: CATGQGRINTQYF.

The chain's CDR3 is CASSEGGGTEAFF. As DNA, the CDR3 is TGTGCCAGCAGCGAGGGAGGAGGCACTGAAGCTTTCTTT. This chain uses TRBV9 with TRBJ1-1, with D unresolved. The CDR3 runs to 13 residues. The V and J ends lost 3 bases and 4 bases respectively, with 10 bases between them. The germline V gene has CDR1 SGDLS and CDR2 YYNGEE.

V and J are TRBV2 and TRBJ2-3; no clear D gene. CDR3 length equals 11 residues. Trimming removed 7 bases from V and 5 bases from J, with 7 bases in between. Germline V lookup: CDR1 SNHLY, CDR2 FYNNEI. CDR3 residues: CASTVEDTQYF. The CDR3 nucleotides read TGTGCCAGCACCGTGGAAGATACGCAGTATTTT.

This clone was seen only once. The genes are TRBV6-5 and TRBJ2-5, with D hard to call. CDR1 MNHEY and CDR2 SVGAGI come from the germline V gene. The CDR3 length is 13 residues. Trimming cost V 0 bases and J 9 bases, with 11 bases left between them. CDR3 coding DNA: TGTGCCAGCAGTTACTCGAAACGTAACCCCCAGTACTTC. Protein sequence: CASSYSKRNPQYF.

The chain combines TRBV6-5 with TRBJ1-1, with TRBD1 as a possible D gene (5 bases). This CDR3 has 15 amino acids. Germline V gives CDR1 MNHEY, CDR2 SVGAGI. Trimming took off 7 bases at V and 0 bases at J, with 15 bases between the two ends. The CDR3 spells CASTQRAGVNTEAFF. The CDR3 nucleotides read TGTGCCAGCACCCAACGGGCGGGGGTGAACACTGAAGCTTTCTTT.

The rearrangement joins TRBV5-1 to TRBJ1-1, with 8 bases matching TRBD1. CDR3 length: 17 amino acids. Trimming removed 0 bases from V and 4 bases from J; junction bases left unmatched: 11. CDR1 and CDR2 (germline): SGHRS, YFSETQ. CDR3 in DNA: TGCGCCAGCAGCTTGGAAGCAGGGGGCATAATAGGCACTGAAGCTTTCTTT. It translates to CASSLEAGGIIGTEAFF.

The V gene is TRBV6-5, the J gene TRBJ2-2; 12 bases match TRBD2. CDR1 is MNHEY, CDR2 SVGAGI, per germline. The length of the CDR3 is 15 residues. Unmatched junction bases numbered 2, after V lost 6 bases and J lost 3 bases. Here the CDR3 reads CASRGLAGYTGELFF. The CDR3 DNA follows: TGTGCCAGCAGGGGACTAGCGGGCTACACCGGGGAGCTGTTTTTT.

A remark on this clone: One end of the junction varies from germline; a read error may be responsible. The chain is built from TRBV4-3 and TRBJ2-3, with D perhaps TRBD2 (5 bases). The CDR3 has 15 amino acids. Germline-derived CDR1 and CDR2 are LGHNA and YSLEER. DNA of the CDR3: TGCGCCAGCAGCAAAGAGGGTATATACACAGATACGCAGTATTTT. Translated: CASSKEGIYTDTQYF.

In regard to this clone: The same CDR3 is also encoded by other DNA sequences in this sample. The V gene is TRBV7-9, the J gene TRBJ2-5; 7 nucleotides align to TRBD2. Germline CDR1 SEHNR, CDR2 FQNEAQ (reference sequence). The CDR3 is made up of 15 amino acids. The ends lost 5 bases at V and 2 bases at J; junction bases unmatched: 8. CDR3 protein: CASSPRLADQETQYF. The CDR3 DNA reads as TGTGCCAGCAGCCCCAGACTAGCAGATCAAGAGACCCAGTACTTC.